Following are 29 T cell receptor beta chains from one sample sequenced in a study of regulatory T cells in long-lasting Graves disease. To make TCR beta libraries, researchers used iRepertoire HTBI primers and Arm-PCR of CDR3 regions. TCRdb reanalysed the multiplex PCR reads using MiXCR and keeps one entry per CDR3 protein. The sample records hundreds of thousands of distinct CDR3 sequences, about a sixth being singletons. Time point meaning: newly diagnosed GD, antithyroid drugs for less than 3 months. Making the TCR library involved RNA that had been extracted from PBMCs. Specimen: peripheral blood mononuclear cells (PBMCs), collected at new diagnosis, from a patient treated with antithyroid drugs. These receptors all stem from a female donor with Graves disease.

This clonotype was detected a few times. The chain's CDR3 is CSVSLGSRKGTGELFF. The DNA of the CDR3 is TGCAGTGTCTCCCTGGGCAGCCGAAAGGGCACCGGGGAGCTGTTTTTT. The chain combines TRBV20-1 with TRBJ2-2; D remains ambiguous. From germline, CDR1 is DFQATT and CDR2 SNEGSKA (reference sequence). The V gene lost 7 bases and the J gene lost 4 bases, with 22 bases spanning the gap. CDR3 size: 16 residues.

This clonotype was recorded many times. The chain uses TRBV7-3 and TRBJ2-1; 9 nucleotides line up with TRBD2. This CDR3 is built from 16 residues. Germline V CDR1 and CDR2: SGHTA, FQGTGA. Trimming took 5 bases from V and 8 from J; bases not matched to a gene: 13. The CDR3 reads CASSGPGRGGADEQFF. The CDR3 region has the DNA TGTGCCAGCAGCGGCCCTGGGCGCGGGGGGGCGGATGAGCAGTTCTTC. The variable domain in full, completed from reference TRBV7-3 and TRBJ2-1, reads GAGVSQTPSNKVTEKGKYVELRCDPISGHTALYWYRQSLGQGPEFLIYFQGTGAADDSGLPNDRFFAVRPEGSVSTLKIQRTERGDSAVYLCASSGPGRGGADEQFFGPGTRLTVL.

This clonotype was seen ten or more times. The rearrangement joins TRBV7-6 to TRBJ2-3, with 7 positions matching TRBD2. CDR1 and CDR2 (germline): SGHVS, FNYEAQ. J gave up 2 bases and V 5 bases, and 7 bases lay outside the gene matches. This CDR3 region has 15 residues. The CDR3: CASSASGYPTDTQYF. In DNA, the CDR3 is TGTGCCAGCAGCGCTAGCGGCTACCCCACAGATACGCAGTATTTT.

In the case of this clonotype: This likely reflects a read error, since a far larger clone is one base away. The chain links TRBV11-2 to TRBJ1-2; no firm D call. The CDR3 contains 14 residues. V was pared by 3 bases and J by 7 bases, with 15 bases between. Germline lookup yields CDR1 SGHAT and CDR2 FQNNGV. CDR3 loop: CASSLWGARGGYTF. CDR3 sequence (DNA): TGTGCCAGCAGCTTGTGGGGAGCGCGAGGTGGCTACACCTTC.

J is TRBJ2-6 and V is TRBV28; TRBD1 matches 7 bases. From germline, CDR1 is MDHEN and CDR2 SYDVKM. CDR3 length: 17 residues. V trimming: 1 base; J trimming: 3 bases; junction bases outside the gene matches: 6. The CDR3 is CASSLSPTGSGANVLTF. The CDR3 coding sequence is TGTGCCAGCAGTTTATCACCGACAGGGAGTGGGGCCAACGTCCTGACTTTC.

The V call is TRBV5-1, the J call TRBJ1-1; D uncertain. CDR1 SGHRS and CDR2 YFSETQ come from the germline V gene. Deletions cut 7 bases from V and 4 bases from J, with 17 bases between. The CDR3 extends over 14 amino acids. The DNA for the CDR3 is TGCGCCAGCCAAGGGCCGGGAGGGAGCACTGAAGCTTTCTTT. Translated, it gives CASQGPGGSTEAFF.

The chain joins TRBV20-1 to TRBJ2-5, with TRBD2 identical over 10 bases. Germline-derived CDR1 and CDR2 are DFQATT and SNEGSKA (reference sequence). The J segment lost 11 bases and the V segment lost 5 bases, leaving 17 bases of the junction unmatched. The CDR3 is 15 residues long. The DNA for the CDR3 is TGCAGTGCTCCTCCCCCTAGCGGGAGTTCATGGGAGCAGTACTTC. It is translated as CSAPPPSGSSWEQYF.

This clonotype showed up many times. This sequence joins TRBV27 and TRBJ2-7; a possible D gene is TRBD1 (6 bases). CDR3 length: 15 amino acids. Deletions cut 2 bases from V and 2 bases from J, with 13 bases between. Germline V gene sequence: CDR1 MNHEY, CDR2 SMNVEV (reference sequence). DNA for the CDR3: TGTGCCAGCAGTTTAACCCTACAGGGTCCCTACGAGCAGTACTTC. Translating it yields CASSLTLQGPYEQYF.

This clonotype turned up a few times. V usage is TRBV20-1 and J usage is TRBJ2-7, with 10 bases lining up with TRBD2. V trimming: 3 bases; J trimming: 0 bases; junction bases outside the gene matches: 14. The germline CDR1 and CDR2 sequences are DFQATT and SNEGSKA (reference sequence). The CDR3 length is 18 residues. The CDR3 here is CSARIGLAEPNDSYEQYF. CDR3 in DNA: TGCAGTGCTAGGATAGGACTAGCGGAGCCTAATGACTCCTACGAGCAGTACTTC.

The V and J genes are TRBV4-1 and TRBJ2-1; TRBD1 matches at 8 bases. The J segment lost 8 bases and the V segment lost 4 bases, leaving 4 bases of the junction unmatched. CDR1 and CDR2 (germline): MGHRA, YSYEKL. The CDR3 is made up of 13 amino acids. The CDR3 here is CASSLVQGDEQFF. CDR3 DNA: TGCGCCAGCAGCCTAGTACAGGGGGATGAGCAGTTCTTC.

In this sample, this clonotype turned up a few times. V is TRBV10-3 and J is TRBJ2-2; a possible D gene is TRBD2 (5 bases). The CDR3 spans 19 residues. CDR1 is ENHRY and CDR2 is SYGVKD in the germline V gene. Trimming took off 0 bases at V and 4 bases at J, with 21 bases between the two ends. In DNA form, the CDR3 reads TGTGCCATCAGTGAGTCTGGGCCCACATCGCTCGCGGGCACCGGGGAGCTGTTTTTT. It yields the protein CAISESGPTSLAGTGELFF.

This clonotype was observed a handful of times. V and J are TRBV4-3 and TRBJ1-4; weak D call: TRBD1 (6 bases). Trimming removed 4 bases from V and 8 bases from J, with 20 bases in between. The CDR3 spans 16 residues. From germline, CDR1 is LGHNA and CDR2 YSLEER. The CDR3 loop is CASSLRRGGAREKLFF. The CDR3 DNA is TGCGCCAGCAGCCTCCGAAGGGGGGGGGCTCGGGAAAAACTGTTTTTT.

This clonotype has ten or more counts. CDR3 sequence (DNA): TGTGCCAGCAGTTTTAGCGGGGAGGGGGAGACCCAGTACTTC. It codes for CASSFSGEGETQYF. The V gene is TRBV12-3 or TRBV12-4, the J gene TRBJ2-5; 8 nucleotides agree with TRBD2. Trimming cost V 3 bases and J 5 bases; bases outside gene matches: 5. The CDR3 loop spans 14 amino acids.

This clonotype has a count of ten or more. The chain uses TRBV7-9 and TRBJ1-5; 9 positions match TRBD1. Germline assignment: CDR1 SEHNR and CDR2 FQNEAQ (reference sequence). Losses at the gene ends were 5 bases for V and 3 bases for J; bases not matched to a gene: 8. The CDR3 spans 16 residues. CDR3 DNA sequence: TGTGCCAGCAGCCCGGGACAGGGTGCGGTCAATCAGCCCCAGCATTTT. Its translation is CASSPGQGAVNQPQHF.

There are many counts of this clonotype. The chain links TRBV20-1 to TRBJ2-7; possibly TRBD2 for D (6 bases). V lost 5 bases, J lost 5 bases, and 19 bases lay in between. The CDR3 spans 14 residues. Germline V CDR1 and CDR2: DFQATT, SNEGSKA (reference sequence). The CDR3 coding sequence is TGCAGTGCTCCTTTGTTGGGAGGTTTGGACGAGCAGTACTTC. It codes for CSAPLLGGLDEQYF.

With respect to this clonotype: The final CDR3 position lacks the conserved phenylalanine or tryptophan, pointing to a likely read error. The genes are TRBV6-2 or TRBV6-3 and TRBJ2-1, with 12 bases that match TRBD2. CDR3 size: 14 residues. The germline V gene encodes CDR1 MNHEY and CDR2 SVGEGT. V shed 6 bases, J shed 7 bases, and the junction held 4 bases outside the gene matches. CDR3 loop: CASSSGLAGNEQFS. The CDR3 coding sequence is TGTGCCAGCAGCTCCGGACTAGCGGGGAATGAGCAGTTCTCC.

The sample holds many counts of this clonotype. The chain joins TRBV3-1 to TRBJ2-3; 8 bases line up with TRBD1. The CDR3 is made up of 16 amino acids. Losses at the gene ends were 1 base for V and 3 bases for J; bases not matched to a gene: 6. In germline, CDR1 is LGHDT, CDR2 YNNKEL (reference sequence). The DNA for the CDR3 is TGTGCCAGCAGCCAAGTAAACAGGGGGGAGACAGATACGCAGTATTTT. Protein sequence: CASSQVNRGETDTQYF.

This clonotype was recorded at least ten times. The V call is TRBV10-3, the J call TRBJ1-5, with D hard to call. V lost 6 bases and J 7 bases, leaving 13 bases between the germline ends. Germline V gives CDR1 ENHRY, CDR2 SYGVKD. The CDR3 is 13 residues long. CDR3 nucleotides: TGTGCCATCAGACGCCACGATCGGCAGCCCCAGCATTTT. Protein product: CAIRRHDRQPQHF.

This clonotype was counted ten times or more. This chain connects TRBV6-1 to TRBJ1-1, with TRBD1 as a possible D gene (5 bases). The germline gives CDR1 MNHNS, CDR2 SASEGT. Trimming took 1 base from V and 6 from J, leaving 6 bases between them. CDR3 length: 12 amino acids. The CDR3 DNA follows: TGTGCCAGCAGTGAAGGGGGCCCTGAAGCTTTCTTT. Amino acid sequence: CASSEGGPEAFF.

The J gene is TRBJ2-1, the V gene TRBV12-3 or TRBV12-4; D is perhaps TRBD2 (6 bases). The V end was cut by 3 bases, the J end by 0 bases, with 12 bases between. The CDR3 is 16 amino acids. The CDR3 here is CASSFGSGFSYNEQFF. CDR3 nucleotides: TGTGCCAGCAGTTTCGGTAGCGGTTTCTCCTACAATGAGCAGTTCTTC.

This clonotype was seen ten or more times. The V call is TRBV7-2, the J call TRBJ2-2; 12 nucleotides match TRBD2. Germline CDR1 and CDR2: SGHTA and FQGNSA. J was trimmed by 4 bases and V by 5 bases; bases with no gene match: 5. The CDR3 is 16 residues long. The DNA for the CDR3 is TGTGCCAGCAGCCCCCCTAGCGGGAGGGCCACCGGGGAGCTGTTTTTT. As protein: CASSPPSGRATGELFF. The full variable domain, completed using reference TRBV7-2 and TRBJ2-2, is GAGVSQSPSNKVTEKGKDVELRCDPISGHTALYWYRQSLGQGLEFLIYFQGNSAPDKSGLPSDRFSAERTGGSVSTLTIQRTQQEDSAVYLCASSPPSGRATGELFFGEGSRLTVL.

This clonotype was seen repeatedly, ten times or more. The V gene is TRBV12-3 or TRBV12-4, the J gene TRBJ2-2; 9 bases line up with TRBD1. This CDR3 has 16 amino acids. After removal of 5 bases from V and 0 bases from J, the junction contained 4 bases not matched to a gene. This CDR3 reads CASSGDRASNTGELFF. CDR3 nucleotides: TGTGCCAGCAGTGGGGACAGGGCCTCGAACACCGGGGAGCTGTTTTTT.

This clonotype was seen at least ten times. This sequence joins TRBV7-8 and TRBJ2-7, with D possibly being TRBD1 or TRBD2 (6 bases each). The CDR3 contains 14 residues. CDR1 is SGHVS, CDR2 FQNEAQ, per germline. Trimming took off 6 bases at V and 4 bases at J, with 16 bases between the two ends. CDR3 DNA: TGTGCCAGCAGTAGGAGAGGGGGGCGATACGAGCAGTACTTC. Its translation: CASSRRGGRYEQYF.

This clonotype has at least ten counts. V is TRBV3-1 and J is TRBJ1-1; 7 bases align to TRBD1. This CDR3 is 13 amino acids long. Trimming removed 8 bases from V and 4 bases from J; junction bases left unmatched: 7. Germline CDR1 reads LGHDT; CDR2 reads YNNKEL (reference sequence). The CDR3 loop reads CASEAGGSTEAFF. DNA of the CDR3: TGTGCCAGCGAGGCAGGGGGAAGCACTGAAGCTTTCTTT.

There are many counts of this clonotype. J is TRBJ2-7 and V is TRBV5-1, with D uncertain. The CDR3 loop spans 13 amino acids. Germline V gene data show CDR1 as SGHRS and CDR2 as YFSETQ. V was pared by 3 bases and J by 7 bases, with 14 bases between. The CDR3 region is CASSSGESREQYF. The CDR3, as DNA: TGCGCCAGCAGCTCCGGAGAGTCTAGAGAGCAGTACTTC.

This clonotype came up many times. V is TRBV20-1 and J is TRBJ2-7; possibly TRBD2 for D (5 bases). With 3 bases removed from V and 6 bases from J, the gap between germline ends came to 18 bases. The germline gives CDR1 DFQATT, CDR2 SNEGSKA (reference sequence). The CDR3 totals 14 residues. CDR3 bases: TGCAGTGCTAGGGAGTCGGGAACACCAGGCGAGCAGTACTTC. It encodes CSARESGTPGEQYF.

This clonotype showed up many times. The chain employs TRBV19 and TRBJ1-1, with D uncertain. The CDR3 totals 12 residues. The ends were cut back, 1 base at V and 7 bases at J, with 7 bases in the middle. Germline V gives CDR1 LNHDA, CDR2 SQIVND (reference sequence). The CDR3 loop is CASSIVSNEAFF. In nucleotides, the CDR3 is TGTGCCAGTAGTATAGTAAGCAATGAAGCTTTCTTT.

This clonotype was counted many times. The rearrangement joins TRBV4-3 to TRBJ2-7, with a possible D match to TRBD2 (6 bases). V was pared by 1 base and J by 5 bases, with 15 bases between. The CDR3 length is 15 residues. Germline values: CDR1 LGHNA, CDR2 YSLEER. CDR3 in DNA: TGCGCCAGCAGCCAAGTATTGGGTTCGGGGGACGAGCAGTACTTC. Amino acid sequence: CASSQVLGSGDEQYF.

This clonotype came up many times. The chain is built from TRBV27 and TRBJ2-5; no definite D call. The V gene's germline CDR1 is MNHEY and CDR2 SMNVEV (reference sequence). The CDR3 runs to 13 residues. The V end lost 2 bases, the J end lost 4 bases, and 8 bases lay between the germline ends. CDR3 region: CASSLPFAETQYF. The CDR3 nucleotides are TGTGCCAGCAGTTTACCCTTCGCAGAGACCCAGTACTTC.